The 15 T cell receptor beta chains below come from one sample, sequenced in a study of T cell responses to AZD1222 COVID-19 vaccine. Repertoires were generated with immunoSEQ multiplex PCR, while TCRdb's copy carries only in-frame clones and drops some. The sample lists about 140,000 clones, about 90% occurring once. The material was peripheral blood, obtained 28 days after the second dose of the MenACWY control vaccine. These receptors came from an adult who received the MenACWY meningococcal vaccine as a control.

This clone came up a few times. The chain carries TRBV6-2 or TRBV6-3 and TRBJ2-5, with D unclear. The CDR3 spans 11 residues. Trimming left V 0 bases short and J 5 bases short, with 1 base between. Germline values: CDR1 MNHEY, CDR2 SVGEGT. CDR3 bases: TGTGCCAGCAGTTACTCGGAGACCCAGTACTTC. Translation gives CASSYSETQYF.

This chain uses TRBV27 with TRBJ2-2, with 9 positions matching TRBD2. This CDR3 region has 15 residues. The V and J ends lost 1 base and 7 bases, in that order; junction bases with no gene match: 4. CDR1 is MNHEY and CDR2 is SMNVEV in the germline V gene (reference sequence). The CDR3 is CASSLLVAGVGELFF. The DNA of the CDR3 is TGTGCCAGCAGTTTATTGGTAGCGGGAGTCGGGGAGCTGTTTTTT.

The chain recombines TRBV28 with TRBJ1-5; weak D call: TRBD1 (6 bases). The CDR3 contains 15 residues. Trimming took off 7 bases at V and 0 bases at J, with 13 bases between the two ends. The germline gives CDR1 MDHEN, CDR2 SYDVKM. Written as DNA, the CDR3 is TGTGCCAGCACCGAGGGGGGGTATAGCAATCAGCCCCAGCATTTT. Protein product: CASTEGGYSNQPQHF.

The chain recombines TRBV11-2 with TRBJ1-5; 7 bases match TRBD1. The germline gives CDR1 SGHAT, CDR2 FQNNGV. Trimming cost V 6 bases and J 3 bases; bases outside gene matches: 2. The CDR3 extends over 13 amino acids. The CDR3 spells CASRGQLNQPQHF. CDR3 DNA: TGTGCCAGCAGGGGACAGCTCAATCAGCCCCAGCATTTT.

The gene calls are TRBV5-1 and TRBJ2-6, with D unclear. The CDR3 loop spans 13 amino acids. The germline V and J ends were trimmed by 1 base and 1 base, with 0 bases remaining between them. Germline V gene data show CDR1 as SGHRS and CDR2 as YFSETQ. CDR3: CASSLSGANVLTF. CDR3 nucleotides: TGCGCCAGCAGCTTGTCTGGGGCCAACGTCCTGACTTTC.

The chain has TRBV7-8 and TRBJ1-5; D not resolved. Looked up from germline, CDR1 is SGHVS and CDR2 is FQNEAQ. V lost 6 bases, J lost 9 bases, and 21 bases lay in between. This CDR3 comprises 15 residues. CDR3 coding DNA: TGTGCCAGCAGTTTGGCAGGTGGAGGGCAATCGCCCCAGCATTTT. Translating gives CASSLAGGGQSPQHF.

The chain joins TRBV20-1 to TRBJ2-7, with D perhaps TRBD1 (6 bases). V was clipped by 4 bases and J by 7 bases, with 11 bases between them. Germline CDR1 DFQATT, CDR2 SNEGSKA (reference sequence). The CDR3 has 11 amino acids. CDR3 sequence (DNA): TGCAGTGCTATCGACAGGTTTGAGCAGTACTTC. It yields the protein CSAIDRFEQYF.

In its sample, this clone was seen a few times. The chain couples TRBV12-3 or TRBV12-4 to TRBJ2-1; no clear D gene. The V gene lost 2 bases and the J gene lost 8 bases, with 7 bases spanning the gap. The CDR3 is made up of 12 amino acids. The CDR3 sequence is CASSLRGYEQFF. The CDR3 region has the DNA TGTGCCAGCAGTTTACGTGGCTATGAGCAGTTCTTC.

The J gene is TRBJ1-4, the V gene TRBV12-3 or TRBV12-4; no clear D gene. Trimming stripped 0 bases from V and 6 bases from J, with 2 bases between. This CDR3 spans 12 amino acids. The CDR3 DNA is TGTGCCAGCAGTTTAGCCGATGAAAAACTGTTTTTT. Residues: CASSLADEKLFF.

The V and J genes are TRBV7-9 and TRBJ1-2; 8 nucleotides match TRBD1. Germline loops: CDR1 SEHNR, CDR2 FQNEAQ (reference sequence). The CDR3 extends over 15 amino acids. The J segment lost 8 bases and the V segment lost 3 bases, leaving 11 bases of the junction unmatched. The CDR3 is CASSFQDRGVGGYTF. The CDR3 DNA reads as TGTGCCAGCAGCTTCCAAGACAGGGGTGTAGGGGGCTACACCTTC.

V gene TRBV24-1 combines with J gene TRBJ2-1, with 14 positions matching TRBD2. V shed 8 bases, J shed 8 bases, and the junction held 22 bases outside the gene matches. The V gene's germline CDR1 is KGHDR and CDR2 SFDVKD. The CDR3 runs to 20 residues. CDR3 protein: CATKVRQGARTSGRPDEQFF. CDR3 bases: TGTGCCACCAAGGTCAGACAGGGGGCGCGGACTAGCGGGAGGCCCGATGAGCAGTTCTTC.

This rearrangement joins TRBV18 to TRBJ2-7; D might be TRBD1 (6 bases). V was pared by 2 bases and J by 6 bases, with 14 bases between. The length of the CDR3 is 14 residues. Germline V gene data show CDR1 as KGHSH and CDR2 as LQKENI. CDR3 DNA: TGTGCCAGCTCACCAGGGGGCGATCTAGGCGAGCAGTACTTC. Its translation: CASSPGGDLGEQYF.

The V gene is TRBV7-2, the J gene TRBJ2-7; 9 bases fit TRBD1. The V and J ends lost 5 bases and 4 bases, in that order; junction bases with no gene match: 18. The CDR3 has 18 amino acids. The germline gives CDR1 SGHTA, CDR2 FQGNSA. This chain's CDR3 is CASSEEDRGSRDSYEQYF. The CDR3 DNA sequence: TGTGCCAGCAGCGAGGAGGACAGGGGATCGCGGGACTCGTACGAGCAGTACTTC. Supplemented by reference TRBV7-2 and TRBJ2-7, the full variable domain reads GAGVSQSPSNKVTEKGKDVELRCDPISGHTALYWYRQSLGQGLEFLIYFQGNSAPDKSGLPSDRFSAERTGGSVSTLTIQRTQQEDSAVYLCASSEEDRGSRDSYEQYFGPGTRLTVT.

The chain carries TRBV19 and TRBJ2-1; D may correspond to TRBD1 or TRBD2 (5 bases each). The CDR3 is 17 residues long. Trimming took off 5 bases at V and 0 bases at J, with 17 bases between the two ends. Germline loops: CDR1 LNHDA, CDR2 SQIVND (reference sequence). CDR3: CASSVRDARSSYNEQFF. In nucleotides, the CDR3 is TGTGCCAGTAGTGTTCGGGACGCAAGGAGCTCCTACAATGAGCAGTTCTTC. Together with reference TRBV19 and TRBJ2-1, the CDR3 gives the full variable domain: DGGITQSPKYLFRKEGQNVTLSCEQNLNHDAMYWYRQDPGQGLRLIYYSQIVNDFQKGDIAEGYSVSREKKESFPLTVTSAQKNPTAFYLCASSVRDARSSYNEQFFGPGTRLTVL.

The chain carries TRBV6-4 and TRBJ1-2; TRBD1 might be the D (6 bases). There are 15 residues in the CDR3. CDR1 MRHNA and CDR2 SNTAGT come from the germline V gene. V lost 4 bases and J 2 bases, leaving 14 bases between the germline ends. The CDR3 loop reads CASSGERGGNYGYTF. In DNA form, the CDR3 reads TGTGCCAGCAGTGGCGAAAGGGGGGGCAACTATGGCTACACCTTC.